This T cell receptor (beta chain) was observed in a study of cytomegalovirus exposure and HLA in healthy donors. Of note for this clone: Its specificity is not known.

The PCR made use of 60 Vbeta and 13 Jbeta primers. Data came from immunoSEQ multiplex PCR; TCRdb stores just in-frame clones and leaves some out. The repertoire holds approximately 150,000 clones, with roughly 83% as singletons. The CDR3 contains 17 residues. Germline loops: CDR1 SEHNR, CDR2 FQNEAQ (reference sequence). Trimming left V 5 bases short and J 5 bases short, with 25 bases between. Findings and caveats of the study: In a later analysis, compared with equally common non-associated chains, HLA-associated beta chains were more expanded. Across donors, sequencing depth was assumed by presence/absence analyses to be roughly uniform. The authors later linked a missense DCLRE1C variant to TCR beta V- and J-gene trimming. After further analysis at a later stage, around 17,000 TCR beta sequences were associated with HLA alleles at 0.05 false discovery rate.

This chain joins TRBV7-9 and TRBJ2-7, with D tentatively TRBD2 (6 bases). The sample consisted of PBMCs. The TCR comes from a human donor in good health. CDR3 loop: CASSPGPLALQNDEQYF. The CDR3 region has the DNA TGTGCCAGCAGCCCAGGGCCACTAGCCCTTCAGAACGACGAGCAGTACTTC.